Shown below are 15 T cell receptor beta chains from a single sample sequenced in a study of T cell clones after liver transplantation. The data were produced by immunoSEQ multiplex PCR, yet TCRdb's version contains in-frame clones alone and is incomplete. Of more than 75,000 clones listed, 80% to 85% are singletons. The material was CD4+ T cells from blood, obtained approximately 3.5 years after liver transplant. The source of these receptors is a human patient who received a liver transplant. A subset of T cells may come from the graft donor.

The chain joins TRBV5-1 to TRBJ2-7, with D hard to call. The CDR3 is 13 residues long. The V end was cut by 3 bases, the J end by 2 bases, with 9 bases between. In germline, CDR1 is SGHRS, CDR2 YFSETQ. The CDR3 DNA sequence: TGCGCCAGCAGCTCGAGCCATGCCTACGAGCAGTACTTC. Encoded protein: CASSSSHAYEQYF.

The chain recombines TRBV2 with TRBJ2-1, with 8 bases that match TRBD1. Trimming took 4 bases from V and 1 from J; bases not matched to a gene: 6. This CDR3 has 16 residues. The V gene's germline CDR1 is SNHLY and CDR2 FYNNEI. The CDR3 protein is CASSGRTGTSYNEQFF. The DNA of the CDR3 is TGTGCCAGCAGTGGAAGGACAGGGACTTCCTACAATGAGCAGTTCTTC.

CDR3 region: CASSDAGTRVGGELFF. CDR3 sequence (DNA): TGTGCCAGCAGTGATGCCGGGACTAGGGTTGGGGGGGAGCTGTTTTTT. V and J are TRBV27 and TRBJ2-2, with 8 bases fitting TRBD2. Germline V CDR1 and CDR2: MNHEY, SMNVEV (reference sequence). V was clipped by 5 bases and J by 8 bases; unmatched bases: 13. This CDR3 is built from 16 residues.

The CDR3 is CASSRLDSEQYF. For the CDR3, the DNA is TGTGCCAGCAGCCGACTAGATTCCGAGCAGTACTTC. The chain links TRBV6-6 to TRBJ2-7; weak D call: TRBD2 (6 bases). V lost 6 bases, J lost 6 bases, and 12 bases lay in between. Germline V CDR1 and CDR2: MNHNY, SVGAGI (reference sequence). The CDR3 has 12 amino acids.

This rearrangement joins TRBV11-2 to TRBJ2-1; 8 bases match TRBD2. This CDR3 has 16 residues. CDR1 and CDR2 from the germline V gene are SGHAT and FQNNGV. J was trimmed by 8 bases and V by 0 bases; bases with no gene match: 9. CDR3 sequence (DNA): TGTGCCAGCAGCTTAGATCGTGCGGGAGGTGTGTATGAGCAGTTCTTC. Amino acids: CASSLDRAGGVYEQFF. Full variable domain (missing parts from reference TRBV11-2 and TRBJ2-1): EAGVAQSPRYKIIEKRQSVAFWCNPISGHATLYWYQQILGQGPKLLIQFQNNGVVDDSQLPKDRFSAERLKGVDSTLKIQPAKLEDSAVYLCASSLDRAGGVYEQFFGPGTRLTVL.

The genes are TRBV7-4 and TRBJ2-7; weak D call: TRBD1 (6 bases). CDR1 and CDR2 from the germline V gene are SGHVT and SQSDAQ. The CDR3 has 14 amino acids. V was clipped by 5 bases and J by 5 bases, with 16 bases between them. The chain's CDR3 is CASSPEPGQNEQYF. CDR3 DNA sequence: TGTGCCAGCAGCCCAGAACCAGGACAGAACGAGCAGTACTTC. The full variable domain, rest sourced from reference TRBV7-4 and TRBJ2-7, is GAGVSQSPRYKVAKRGRDVALRCDSISGHVTLYWYRQTLGQGSEVLTYSQSDAQRDKSGRPSGRFSAERPERSVSTLKIQRTEQGDSAVYLCASSPEPGQNEQYFGPGTRLTVT.

CDR3 nucleotides: TGTGCCAGCTGGGACCGTGAGCAGTTCTTC. It translates to CASWDREQFF. The chain recombines TRBV7-3 with TRBJ2-1; D possibly uses TRBD1 or TRBD2 (5 bases each). The V end lost 8 bases, the J end lost 9 bases, and 8 bases lay between the germline ends. The CDR3 length is 10 residues. The germline CDR1 and CDR2 sequences are SGHTA and FQGTGA.

This chain connects TRBV2 to TRBJ1-4; the D gene is possibly TRBD1 (6 bases). This CDR3 is 15 amino acids long. Trimming shortened V by 5 bases and J by 5 bases, and 15 bases separated the two germline ends. Germline V gene sequence: CDR1 SNHLY, CDR2 FYNNEI. The DNA for the CDR3 is TGTGCCAGCAGTAGTTTGACAGGCACGAATGAAAAACTGTTTTTT. The encoded protein is CASSSLTGTNEKLFF.

This clone was seen a few times. CDR3 sequence: CASGGSPTPLAKNIQYF. CDR3 DNA sequence: TGTGCCAGCGGCGGGAGTCCGACACCCCTAGCCAAAAACATTCAGTACTTC. V is TRBV2 and J is TRBJ2-4; 7 nucleotides agree with TRBD2. V lost 8 bases and J lost 0; bases outside the gene matches: 13. The germline CDR1 and CDR2 sequences are SNHLY and FYNNEI. This CDR3 contains 17 residues.

The V gene is TRBV28, the J gene TRBJ2-7, with a possible D match to TRBD2 (5 bases). The CDR3 covers 16 residues. Germline values: CDR1 MDHEN, CDR2 SYDVKM. V shed 5 bases and J shed 0 bases, with 17 bases lying between them. The CDR3 is CASSPALIGSSYEQYF. The CDR3 DNA reads as TGTGCCAGCAGTCCAGCACTGATTGGGAGCTCCTACGAGCAGTACTTC.

V gene TRBV4-1 combines with J gene TRBJ2-3; D is perhaps TRBD2 (6 bases). Looked up from germline, CDR1 is MGHRA and CDR2 is YSYEKL. Trimming cost V 0 bases and J 0 bases, with 13 bases left between them. The CDR3 spans 17 residues. The CDR3 DNA reads TGCGCCAGCAGCCAAGAGGAGGGGATCCTTAGCACAGATACGCAGTATTTT. Amino acid sequence: CASSQEEGILSTDTQYF.

The rearrangement joins TRBV5-1 to TRBJ1-1; 7 bases align to TRBD1. Looked up from germline, CDR1 is SGHRS and CDR2 is YFSETQ. The CDR3 is 17 amino acids. Trimming cost V 4 bases and J 2 bases; bases outside gene matches: 14. CDR3 residues: CASSLNSPQGINTEAFF. The CDR3 coding sequence is TGCGCCAGCAGCCTCAACTCCCCACAGGGGATCAACACTGAAGCTTTCTTT.

This clone was counted a few times. The gene calls are TRBV14 and TRBJ2-3; the match to TRBD1 covers 7 bases. From germline, CDR1 is SGHDN and CDR2 FVKESK. The trim removed 5 bases at V and 0 bases at J, leaving 5 bases unmatched. CDR3 length: 15 residues. This CDR3 is CASSFDRVSTDTQYF. The CDR3 DNA follows: TGTGCCAGCAGCTTCGACAGGGTCAGCACAGATACGCAGTATTTT.

The V gene is TRBV28, the J gene TRBJ2-7; D perhaps matches TRBD2 (6 bases). This CDR3 region has 14 residues. The V end was cut by 5 bases, the J end by 2 bases, with 13 bases between. Germline V gives CDR1 MDHEN, CDR2 SYDVKM. The CDR3 sequence: CASSPTSLAYEQYF. The CDR3 DNA is TGTGCCAGCAGTCCGACTAGTTTGGCCTACGAGCAGTACTTC.

The chain has TRBV5-1 and TRBJ2-7; D uncertain. CDR1 SGHRS and CDR2 YFSETQ come from the germline V gene. The CDR3 sequence is 16 residues long. Trimming shortened V by 3 bases and J by 0 bases, and 16 bases separated the two germline ends. CDR3 sequence (DNA): TGCGCCAGCAGCTCAGTACCCGCGGTTAGCTCCTACGAGCAGTACTTC. As protein: CASSSVPAVSSYEQYF.